Below are 9 T cell receptor beta chains sequenced from a single sample in a study of blood T cell repertoires in COVID-19. Sequencing was performed with immunoSEQ multiplex PCR; in TCRdb, only in-frame clones are kept and a portion is missing. The profile shows around 270,000 clones, roughly 84% of them singletons. What was sequenced was peripheral blood. Source of these receptors: a woman aged 40 to 50 who had recovered from COVID-19.

This clone has only one observation. The chain has TRBV7-2 and TRBJ1-4; 7 bases are shared with TRBD1. J lost 8 bases, V lost 2 bases, and 8 bases had no gene match. Germline CDR1 is SGHTA and CDR2 is FQGNSA. The CDR3 extends over 15 amino acids. CDR3 coding DNA: TGTGCCAGCAGCTTAAAGGCAGGGGGTCACGAAAAACTGTTTTTT. It is translated as CASSLKAGGHEKLFF.

CDR3 coding DNA: TGCGCCAGCAGCCGTTCGGACAGGGTGTTTTCACCCCTCCACTTT. This translates into CASSRSDRVFSPLHF. The rearrangement joins TRBV4-1 to TRBJ1-6, with 8 bases fitting TRBD1. The germline V gene has CDR1 MGHRA and CDR2 YSYEKL. The length of the CDR3 is 15 residues. V trimming: 4 bases; J trimming: 9 bases; junction bases outside the gene matches: 8.

This clone was seen once. V is TRBV10-3 and J is TRBJ2-3; 9 bases fit TRBD1. Germline lookup yields CDR1 ENHRY and CDR2 SYGVKD. The CDR3 length is 15 residues. Germline trimming cut 8 bases from V and 3 bases from J; bases unmatched to any gene: 9. The CDR3, as DNA: TGTGCCATCGCATTGGACAGGGGAGGGACAGATACGCAGTATTTT. It codes for CAIALDRGGTDTQYF.

The CDR3 DNA sequence: TGCAGCGTTGGGAGGGAGGCTAGCACAGATACGCAGTATTTT. Amino acid sequence: CSVGREASTDTQYF. The chain joins TRBV29-1 to TRBJ2-3, with D perhaps TRBD2 (6 bases). Germline V gene sequence: CDR1 SQVTM, CDR2 ANQGSEA. This CDR3 is 14 amino acids long. V was cut by 4 bases and J by 0 bases, with 11 bases left in between.

V is TRBV7-7 and J is TRBJ2-2, with D perhaps TRBD1 (6 bases). The CDR3 consists of 15 residues. The germline CDR1 and CDR2 sequences are SSHAT and FNYEAQ (reference sequence). Trimming shortened V by 7 bases and J by 2 bases, and 14 bases separated the two germline ends. CDR3 in amino acids: CASTLQGGNTGELFF. In nucleotides, the CDR3 is TGTGCCAGCACCCTACAGGGTGGAAACACCGGGGAGCTGTTTTTT.

The chain links TRBV2 to TRBJ2-1; D is possibly TRBD1 (5 bases). The germline V gene has CDR1 SNHLY and CDR2 FYNNEI. The V and J ends lost 6 bases and 10 bases respectively, with 13 bases between them. The CDR3 totals 12 residues. Written as DNA, the CDR3 is TGTGCCAGCAGCACAGGATTCGGGGAGCAGTTCTTC. Its protein product is CASSTGFGEQFF.

The chain recombines TRBV11-2 with TRBJ2-1; D is possibly TRBD1 (7 bases). The CDR3 covers 15 residues. Trimming cost V 3 bases and J 1 base, with 10 bases left between them. Germline CDR1 and CDR2: SGHAT and FQNNGV. CDR3 bases: TGTGCCAGCAGCTTTTCAGGGGGGTCCTACAATGAGCAGTTCTTC. This sequence encodes CASSFSGGSYNEQFF.

The V and J genes are TRBV5-4 and TRBJ2-7; 9 bases align to TRBD1. The V gene's germline CDR1 is SGHNT and CDR2 YYREEE (reference sequence). The trim removed 3 bases at V and 5 bases at J, leaving 9 bases unmatched. The CDR3 spans 15 residues. The CDR3 reads CASSSEGTGYDEQYF. The CDR3 bases are TGTGCCAGCAGCTCGGAGGGGACAGGGTATGACGAGCAGTACTTC.

The chain combines TRBV19 with TRBJ1-5; D is uncertain. V shed 3 bases and J shed 10 bases, with 13 bases lying between them. The CDR3 sequence is 13 residues long. Germline CDR1 LNHDA, CDR2 SQIVND (reference sequence). CDR3 protein: CASSMAAGLPQHF. CDR3 nucleotide sequence: TGTGCCAGTAGTATGGCAGCGGGTCTCCCCCAGCATTTT.